Each of the 16 T cell receptor beta chains below was sequenced from the same sample in a study of blood T cell repertoires in COVID-19. The repertoire was sequenced with immunoSEQ multiplex PCR; TCRdb's copy has only in-frame clones and lacks some. The sample carries nearly 80,000 clones, around 80% recorded once. The material sequenced was peripheral blood. All receptors derive from a man aged 60 to 69 with active or convalescent COVID-19.

In DNA form, the CDR3 reads TGTGCCAGCATGGGGGCTGATCAGCCCCAGCATTTT. Translating gives CASMGADQPQHF. The chain uses TRBV2 and TRBJ1-5; the D gene is possibly TRBD1 (6 bases). CDR3 length: 12 residues. Germline V gives CDR1 SNHLY, CDR2 FYNNEI. The ends were cut back, 7 bases at V and 5 bases at J, with 9 bases in the middle.

This clone has just one count. The chain links TRBV11-2 to TRBJ2-7; 11 nucleotides match TRBD2. The CDR3 loop spans 16 amino acids. Per germline, CDR1 SGHAT and CDR2 FQNNGV. After removal of 4 bases from V and 2 bases from J, the junction contained 7 bases not matched to a gene. CDR3 nucleotides: TGTGCCAGCAGCTCCCTAGCGGGGGGTACCCCCTACGAGCAGTACTTC. This codes for CASSSLAGGTPYEQYF. The full variable domain, its missing parts supplied by reference TRBV11-2 and TRBJ2-7, is EAGVAQSPRYKIIEKRQSVAFWCNPISGHATLYWYQQILGQGPKLLIQFQNNGVVDDSQLPKDRFSAERLKGVDSTLKIQPAKLEDSAVYLCASSSLAGGTPYEQYFGPGTRLTVT.

The chain employs TRBV19 and TRBJ1-2; D is undetermined. The V gene lost 3 bases and the J gene lost 0 bases, with 8 bases spanning the gap. The germline V gene encodes CDR1 LNHDA and CDR2 SQIVND (reference sequence). The CDR3 runs to 14 residues. The CDR3 sequence is CASSMGRTNYGYTF. DNA of the CDR3: TGTGCCAGTAGTATGGGCAGGACTAACTATGGCTACACCTTC.

The rearrangement uses TRBV27 and TRBJ1-2, with D possibly matching TRBD1 (6 bases). Between the trimmed V and J ends, which lost 6 bases and 1 base, there was a span of 30 bases. This CDR3 contains 20 residues. Germline V gene data show CDR1 as MNHEY and CDR2 as SMNVEV (reference sequence). This chain's CDR3 is CASRRRGDTIISILNYGYTF. As DNA, the CDR3 is TGTGCCAGCAGACGAAGAGGGGACACCATTATAAGCATCCTTAACTATGGCTACACCTTC.

The genes are TRBV5-4 and TRBJ2-2, with D tentatively TRBD1 (5 bases). Germline CDR1 reads SGHNT; CDR2 reads YYREEE (reference sequence). The CDR3 is made up of 15 amino acids. V was clipped by 2 bases and J by 1 base, with 9 bases between them. The CDR3: CASSFQGRNTGELFF. In DNA form, the CDR3 reads TGTGCCAGCAGCTTCCAGGGAAGGAACACCGGGGAGCTGTTTTTT.

This rearrangement joins TRBV6-1 to TRBJ1-1, with TRBD1 matching 10 bases. This CDR3 region has 17 residues. V shed 2 bases and J 1 base; nucleotides not matched to a gene: 7. Germline V gene sequence: CDR1 MNHNS, CDR2 SASEGT. The CDR3 spells CASSERGTGASNTEAFF. CDR3 coding DNA: TGTGCCAGCAGTGAAAGGGGGACAGGGGCCTCGAACACTGAAGCTTTCTTT.

The J gene is TRBJ1-1, the V gene TRBV7-2, with 7 nucleotides matching TRBD1. Germline assignment: CDR1 SGHTA and CDR2 FQGNSA. The J segment lost 3 bases and the V segment lost 5 bases, leaving 6 bases of the junction unmatched. CDR3 length: 14 residues. CDR3 protein: CASSADRAHTEAFF. In DNA form, the CDR3 reads TGTGCCAGCAGCGCAGACAGGGCACACACTGAAGCTTTCTTT. Filled out from reference TRBV7-2 and TRBJ1-1, the complete variable domain reads GAGVSQSPSNKVTEKGKDVELRCDPISGHTALYWYRQSLGQGLEFLIYFQGNSAPDKSGLPSDRFSAERTGGSVSTLTIQRTQQEDSAVYLCASSADRAHTEAFFGQGTRLTVV.

V gene TRBV24-1 combines with J gene TRBJ1-4, with D perhaps TRBD1 (6 bases). In germline, CDR1 is KGHDR, CDR2 SFDVKD. V was trimmed by 3 bases and J by 8 bases, leaving 21 bases between them. This CDR3 is built from 17 residues. The CDR3 coding sequence is TGTGCCACCAGTGATCCCTCATACAGGGCCCAGAGAGAAAAACTGTTTTTT. Translating it yields CATSDPSYRAQREKLFF.

J is TRBJ2-7 and V is TRBV9; D is unresolved. The CDR3 extends over 14 amino acids. With 0 bases removed from V and 1 base from J, the gap between germline ends came to 8 bases. Germline-derived CDR1 and CDR2 are SGDLS and YYNGEE. The CDR3: CASSVGPGSYEQYF. For the CDR3, the DNA is TGTGCCAGCAGCGTAGGGCCGGGTTCCTACGAGCAGTACTTC.

V is TRBV11-2 and J is TRBJ2-2, with TRBD1 as a possible D gene (5 bases). The germline CDR1 and CDR2 sequences are SGHAT and FQNNGV. The CDR3 length is 15 residues. Trimming pared 1 base from V and 3 bases from J, leaving 9 bases between. CDR3 protein: CASSLVGAHTGELFF. In DNA, the CDR3 is TGTGCCAGCAGCTTAGTAGGGGCCCACACCGGGGAGCTGTTTTTT.

As to this clone: An end of the junction does not agree with germline; a read error may underlie this. The V and J genes are TRBV7-7 and TRBJ1-6, with D maybe TRBD1 (6 bases). From germline, CDR1 is SSHAT and CDR2 FNYEAQ (reference sequence). CDR3 length: 17 residues. The CDR3 is CASSHIHGTLPNSPLHF. In DNA, the CDR3 is TGTGCTAGCAGCCATATACACGGGACACTCCCCAATTCACCCCTCCACTTT.

The chain employs TRBV11-2 and TRBJ1-2; D perhaps matches TRBD1 (5 bases). Trimming took off 4 bases at V and 3 bases at J, with 15 bases between the two ends. The CDR3 is made up of 15 amino acids. Germline CDR1 is SGHAT and CDR2 is FQNNGV. CDR3 coding DNA: TGTGCCAGCAGCTCCTTATGGAGGGGTGACTATGGCTACACCTTC. Its protein is CASSSLWRGDYGYTF.

The chain carries TRBV19 and TRBJ2-3; tentative D call: TRBD2 (5 bases). The V end lost 5 bases, the J end lost 6 bases, and 9 bases lay between the germline ends. CDR3 length equals 12 residues. The germline V gene encodes CDR1 LNHDA and CDR2 SQIVND (reference sequence). The CDR3 is CASSLLADTQYF. CDR3 nucleotide sequence: TGTGCCAGTAGTCTCTTAGCGGATACGCAGTATTTT.

The chain recombines TRBV27 with TRBJ1-1; D gene uncertain. Germline-derived CDR1 and CDR2 are MNHEY and SMNVEV (reference sequence). The V end was cut by 0 bases, the J end by 4 bases, with 12 bases between. CDR3 length: 15 residues. DNA for the CDR3: TGTGCCAGCAGTTTATCCCCCCCGATCAGCACTGAAGCTTTCTTT. This sequence encodes CASSLSPPISTEAFF.

The chain combines TRBV9 with TRBJ2-3; weak D call: TRBD1 (5 bases). This CDR3 has 15 amino acids. The V gene lost 1 base and the J gene lost 4 bases, with 13 bases spanning the gap. Per germline, CDR1 SGDLS and CDR2 YYNGEE. The CDR3 DNA sequence: TGTGCCAGCAGCGTACTCGACAGAAGCCCAGATACGCAGTATTTT. Amino acids: CASSVLDRSPDTQYF.

In this sample, this clone turned up once. This chain connects TRBV27 to TRBJ1-5; weak D call: TRBD1 (6 bases). Trimming removed 6 bases from V and 0 bases from J, with 12 bases in between. CDR3 length equals 15 residues. From germline, CDR1 is MNHEY and CDR2 SMNVEV (reference sequence). DNA of the CDR3: TGTGCCAGCAGGCTACAGGGTTCTAGCAATCAGCCCCAGCATTTT. Translated: CASRLQGSSNQPQHF.